This entry lists 23 T cell receptor beta chains sequenced from one sample in a study of shared clonotypes between healthy human individuals. Libraries were prepared by immunoSEQ multiplex PCR; TCRdb keeps only in-frame clonotypes and omits some of them. This table holds more than 2 million clones, 90% to 96% found once. Material: naive CD4+ T cells sorted from blood. Subset described: CD45RA+ positively selected. These receptors were taken from a man aged 18 to 30 in good health.

This chain connects TRBV7-2 to TRBJ2-5; the D gene is possibly TRBD1 (6 bases). Germline V CDR1 and CDR2: SGHTA, FQGNSA. V lost 5 bases to trimming and J lost 1 base, with 11 bases between them. The CDR3 loop spans 14 amino acids. DNA of the CDR3: TGTGCCAGCAGCACCAGGGGTGGCCAAGAGACCCAGTACTTC. Its translation: CASSTRGGQETQYF.

This chain connects TRBV29-1 to TRBJ2-7; TRBD1 matches at 9 bases. The V segment lost 5 bases and the J segment 4 bases; nucleotides outside the gene matches: 9. Per germline, CDR1 SQVTM and CDR2 ANQGSEA. This CDR3 contains 14 residues. CDR3 amino acids: CSVQTPGQGYEQYF. In DNA, the CDR3 is TGCAGCGTTCAAACCCCGGGACAGGGTTACGAGCAGTACTTC.

The gene calls are TRBV16 and TRBJ1-1; 7 bases agree with TRBD1. The trim removed 4 bases at V and 3 bases at J, leaving 2 bases unmatched. Germline assignment: CDR1 KGHSY and CDR2 FQNENV. The CDR3 loop spans 13 amino acids. In DNA, the CDR3 is TGTGCCAGCAGCCTTGACAGGGACACTGAAGCTTTCTTT. As protein: CASSLDRDTEAFF.

The rearrangement uses TRBV7-2 and TRBJ2-1; D could derive from TRBD1 or TRBD2 (6 bases each). V lost 5 bases and J lost 7, with 30 bases in between. The germline CDR1 and CDR2 sequences are SGHTA and FQGNSA. The CDR3 sequence is 19 residues long. The CDR3 bases are TGTGCCAGCAGCCCGACGGGGAGACTAGTGGGGGCCGTTATTAATGAGCAGTTCTTC. Protein sequence: CASSPTGRLVGAVINEQFF. Full variable domain (missing parts from reference TRBV7-2 and TRBJ2-1): GAGVSQSPSNKVTEKGKDVELRCDPISGHTALYWYRQSLGQGLEFLIYFQGNSAPDKSGLPSDRFSAERTGGSVSTLTIQRTQQEDSAVYLCASSPTGRLVGAVINEQFFGPGTRLTVL.

The chain uses TRBV6-1 and TRBJ2-7; the match to TRBD2 covers 11 bases. The CDR3 sequence is 15 residues long. Germline V gene sequence: CDR1 MNHNS, CDR2 SASEGT. Losses at the gene ends were 6 bases for V and 3 bases for J; bases not matched to a gene: 7. The CDR3 is CASRSALAGVYEQYF. CDR3 nucleotide sequence: TGTGCCAGCAGATCGGCACTAGCGGGGGTCTACGAGCAGTACTTC.

This chain joins TRBV11-2 and TRBJ2-1, with 11 bases lining up with TRBD2. CDR1 is SGHAT, CDR2 FQNNGV, per germline. With 3 bases clipped from V and 4 bases from J, the junction kept 8 bases outside the gene matches. The CDR3 length is 17 residues. CDR3 amino acids: CASSLQISGREYNEQFF. As DNA, the CDR3 is TGTGCCAGCAGCTTGCAAATTAGCGGGAGGGAATACAATGAGCAGTTCTTC.

The chain links TRBV5-1 to TRBJ1-4; possible D gene TRBD1, 5 bases. The CDR3 length is 15 residues. V lost 3 bases to trimming and J lost 7 bases, with 16 bases between them. CDR1 and CDR2 from the germline V gene are SGHRS and YFSETQ. The CDR3 loop reads CASSYLGEPSEKLFF. The CDR3, as DNA: TGCGCCAGCAGCTATCTGGGGGAGCCTAGTGAAAAACTGTTTTTT.

CDR3 sequence: CSVVGGWGSGANVLTF. CDR3 DNA: TGCAGCGTTGTGGGGGGCTGGGGCTCTGGGGCCAACGTCCTGACTTTC. V gene TRBV29-1 combines with J gene TRBJ2-6; D tentatively fits TRBD1 or TRBD2 (6 bases each). Germline V lookup: CDR1 SQVTM, CDR2 ANQGSEA. The CDR3 runs 16 residues. V shed 4 bases and J shed 0 bases, with 13 bases lying between them.

This sequence joins TRBV11-2 and TRBJ2-3, with 7 bases matching TRBD2. The CDR3 has 16 amino acids. Germline loops: CDR1 SGHAT, CDR2 FQNNGV. J lost 0 bases, V lost 4 bases, and 7 bases had no gene match. The DNA for the CDR3 is TGTGCCAGCAGCTATACTAGCGCCGCTAGCACAGATACGCAGTATTTT. Translated: CASSYTSAASTDTQYF.

The V call is TRBV28, the J call TRBJ1-3, with no clear D. V was shortened by 6 bases and J by 1 base, with 22 bases between the two germline ends. Germline lookup yields CDR1 MDHEN and CDR2 SYDVKM. The CDR3 has 18 amino acids. This chain's CDR3 is CASRSYSGNPISGNTIYF. The CDR3 bases are TGTGCCAGCAGGTCCTACTCTGGCAACCCGATATCTGGAAACACCATATATTTT.

The rearrangement links TRBV6-1 to TRBJ1-1, with D maybe TRBD1 (6 bases). V lost 8 bases, J lost 3 bases, and 16 bases lay in between. This CDR3 region has 14 residues. Germline lookup yields CDR1 MNHNS and CDR2 SASEGT. The CDR3 DNA reads as TGTGCCAGCGAGGGGGGGTGGTCGGACACTGAAGCTTTCTTT. Protein sequence: CASEGGWSDTEAFF.

This rearrangement joins TRBV7-2 to TRBJ2-3, with D perhaps TRBD1 (5 bases). Germline V gene data show CDR1 as SGHTA and CDR2 as FQGNSA. CDR3 length: 14 residues. V was cut by 1 base and J by 3 bases, with 8 bases left in between. The CDR3 DNA follows: TGTGCCAGCAGCTTAGGGGGCGCGACAGATACGCAGTATTTT. It is translated as CASSLGGATDTQYF.

The chain carries TRBV5-6 and TRBJ2-2; 7 bases line up with TRBD1. Germline V gives CDR1 SGHDT, CDR2 YYEEEE. The CDR3 is 14 residues long. V dropped 5 bases and J dropped 1; count of bases not matched to a gene: 2. The DNA for the CDR3 is TGTGCCAGCAGGACAGGGCTGAACACCGGGGAGCTGTTTTTT. Translated, it gives CASRTGLNTGELFF.

The gene calls are TRBV11-3 and TRBJ2-3; tentative D call: TRBD2 (6 bases). Germline CDR1 is SGHNT and CDR2 is YENEEA. Trimming removed 1 base from V and 2 bases from J, with 13 bases in between. The CDR3 contains 16 residues. The CDR3 DNA follows: TGTGCCAGCAGCTTAGGTGATGGGGGGTACACAGATACGCAGTATTTT. This codes for CASSLGDGGYTDTQYF.

The V call is TRBV6-6, the J call TRBJ2-7; no reliable D call. CDR3 length: 11 amino acids. Trimming shortened V by 6 bases and J by 6 bases, and 9 bases separated the two germline ends. Germline V lookup: CDR1 MNHNY, CDR2 SVGAGI (reference sequence). The CDR3 loop reads CASRELGEQYF. The CDR3 DNA follows: TGTGCCAGCAGGGAGCTTGGCGAGCAGTACTTC.

This clone is a singleton in its sample. The chain is built from TRBV9 and TRBJ1-6, with D possibly TRBD1 on 6 matching bases. Germline CDR1 is SGDLS and CDR2 is YYNGEE. The V end lost 3 bases, the J end lost 13 bases, and 14 bases lay between the germline ends. The length of the CDR3 is 13 residues. The CDR3 DNA follows: TGTGCCAGCAGCGGCGAAGGGGGGACGCCCCTCCACTTT. Translated, it gives CASSGEGGTPLHF.

The genes are TRBV6-6 and TRBJ2-1; TRBD2 matches at 7 bases. CDR3 size: 12 residues. Germline lookup yields CDR1 MNHNY and CDR2 SVGAGI (reference sequence). The ends lost 2 bases at V and 9 bases at J; junction bases unmatched: 1. The chain's CDR3 is CASSYAGVEQFF. CDR3 sequence (DNA): TGTGCCAGCAGTTACGCGGGAGTTGAGCAGTTCTTC.

The genes are TRBV6-5 and TRBJ1-6; D gene unclear. V lost 2 bases, J lost 8 bases, and 10 bases lay in between. Germline V gene sequence: CDR1 MNHEY, CDR2 SVGAGI. The CDR3 is made up of 14 amino acids. CDR3 nucleotide sequence: TGTGCCAGCAGTTACACGGCTCCTGATTCACCCCTCCACTTT. Translation gives CASSYTAPDSPLHF.

The V and J genes are TRBV30 and TRBJ1-2, with 7 bases aligning to TRBD1. Germline V gives CDR1 GTSNPN, CDR2 SVGIG (reference sequence). CDR3 length equals 13 residues. The V gene end was trimmed by 1 base and the J gene end by 8 bases; junction bases not matched to a gene: 7. The CDR3 loop is CAWSGGGARGYTF. The CDR3 DNA follows: TGTGCCTGGAGTGGAGGGGGCGCGAGGGGCTACACCTTC. Full variable domain (remainder filled in from reference TRBV30 and TRBJ1-2): SQTIHQWPATLVQPVGSPLSLECTVEGTSNPNLYWYRQAAGRGLQLLFYSVGIGQISSEVPQNLSASRPQDRQFILSSKKLLLSDSGFYLCAWSGGGARGYTFGSGTRLTVV.

The V call is TRBV4-1, the J call TRBJ1-1; D may be TRBD1 (5 bases). The CDR3 has 15 amino acids. Deletions cut 1 base from V and 0 bases from J, with 9 bases between. Germline V lookup: CDR1 MGHRA, CDR2 YSYEKL. The DNA for the CDR3 is TGCGCCAGCAGCCAAGGTGCAGGGTTGAACACTGAAGCTTTCTTT. Amino acid sequence: CASSQGAGLNTEAFF.

The V call is TRBV4-3, the J call TRBJ1-2; D is ambiguous. Germline V CDR1 and CDR2: LGHNA, YSLEER. This CDR3 is built from 16 residues. Between the trimmed V and J ends, which lost 0 bases and 0 bases, there was a span of 11 bases. CDR3 sequence reads: CASSQDKQTPNYGYTF. CDR3 coding DNA: TGCGCCAGCAGCCAAGATAAACAGACCCCTAACTATGGCTACACCTTC.

The chain combines TRBV5-4 with TRBJ2-1, with D possibly TRBD2 on 6 matching bases. V dropped 1 base and J dropped 9 bases, with 14 bases sitting between them. From germline, CDR1 is SGHNT and CDR2 YYREEE (reference sequence). The CDR3 has 14 residues. The CDR3 coding sequence is TGTGCCAGCAGCTTGATAGCGGCCGTCGGTGAGCAGTTCTTC. Protein product: CASSLIAAVGEQFF.

In its sample, this clone was seen once. The gene calls are TRBV25-1 and TRBJ2-1, with 7 positions matching TRBD2. Germline trimming cut 2 bases from V and 3 bases from J; bases unmatched to any gene: 7. Germline V CDR1 and CDR2: MGHDK, SYGVNS. CDR3 length: 16 amino acids. CDR3 in DNA: TGTGCCAGCAGTGAAGGGCTAGCGGCCAACTACAATGAGCAGTTCTTC. It translates to CASSEGLAANYNEQFF.